A single sample is the source of the 9 T cell receptor gamma chains below, sequenced in a study of gamma-delta T cells after stem cell transplantation. TCRdb re-called clones from the RT-PCR reads using CATT. Counted here are 350 to 400 gamma-chain clones, roughly 2.5% occurring once; the ten biggest clones make up 50% to 65%. Sequenced sample: gamma-delta T cells. These receptors came from a human donor. It is not recorded whose cells these are; they may come from a transplant donor.

This clone was observed a few times. The mismatch at residue 5 between this DNA's translation and the TCRdb protein of a much larger clone likely reflects a read error; the protein shown is translated from the DNA. The rearrangement links TRGV2 to TRGJ1 or TRGJ2. The CDR3 runs 12 residues. Germline CDR1 reads EGSNGY; CDR2 reads YDSYNSKV. CDR3 nucleotides: TGTGCCACCTGGGGCGGGCGCAGGGAGAAACTCTTT. It encodes CATWGGRREKLF.

This clone was detected a few times. The amino acid sequence in TCRdb belongs to a much larger clone and departs from this DNA's translation at residue 11, likely a sequencing read error; the sequence shown is translated from the DNA. The rearrangement uses TRGV9 and TRGJP. CDR1 is GITISATS, CDR2 ISYDGTV, per germline (reference sequence). The CDR3 sequence is 17 residues long. DNA for the CDR3: TGTGCCTTGTGGGAGGTGCTCCAAGAGTTGGACAAAAAAATCAAGGTATTT. Amino acid sequence: CALWEVLQELDKKIKVF.

This clone has a handful of counts. The amino acid sequence in TCRdb belongs to a much larger clone and departs from this DNA's translation at residue 7, likely a sequencing read error; the sequence shown is translated from the DNA. The J gene is TRGJ1 or TRGJ2, the V gene TRGV9. J lost 9 bases, V lost 12 bases, and 17 bases had no gene match. There are 12 residues in the CDR3. CDR1 is GITISATS and CDR2 is ISYDGTV in the germline V gene (reference sequence). CDR3 coding DNA: TGTGCCACCTGGGACAGGTCGGGTAAGAAACTCTTT. Protein: CATWDRSGKKLF.

This clone was counted between two and nine times. A single base is all that separates this from a far larger clone, so a read error is likely. This sample also contains other DNA sequences that code for the same CDR3. CDR3 region: CALWEVSELGKKIKVF. For the CDR3, the DNA is TGTGCCCTGTGGGAGGTGTCAGAGTTGGGCAAAAAAATCAAGGTATTT. The gene calls are TRGV9 and TRGJP. Germline V CDR1 and CDR2: GITISATS, ISYDGTV (reference sequence). The CDR3 covers 16 residues.

A few counts support this clone. A far larger clone is just one base off, so this is likely a read error. This chain connects TRGV9 to TRGJ1 or TRGJ2. Germline CDR1 is GITISATS and CDR2 is ISYDGTV (reference sequence). V lost 10 bases and J lost 6; bases outside the gene matches: 12. The CDR3 covers 12 residues. CDR3 in amino acids: CALPLGRYKKLF. The CDR3, as DNA: TGTGCCTTACCCCTTGGACGTTATAAGAAACTCTTT.

This clone counts as large (0.1 to 1%). The CDR3 nucleotides are TGTGCCTTGTGGGAGGCCGGGGGGGGGTTGGGCAAAAAAATCAAGGTATTT. Translated: CALWEAGGGLGKKIKVF. The chain employs TRGV9 and TRGJP. The CDR3 has 17 amino acids. V lost 2 bases, J lost 9 bases, and 10 bases stayed unmatched. Per the germline V gene, CDR1 is GITISATS and CDR2 is ISYDGTV (reference sequence).

The sample holds a few counts of this clone. The protein TCRdb gives is from a much larger clone and does not agree with this DNA's translation at residue 4, likely a read error; the protein shown here comes from the DNA. The chain uses TRGV9 and TRGJ1 or TRGJ2. This CDR3 comprises 12 residues. Germline V gene data show CDR1 as GITISATS and CDR2 as ISYDGTV (reference sequence). CDR3 region: CALRERYYKKLF. The CDR3 DNA reads as TGTGCCTTGCGGGAGCGATATTATAAGAAACTCTTT.

Comment on this clone: The protein TCRdb gives is from a much larger clone and does not agree with this DNA's translation at residue 5, likely a read error; the protein shown here comes from the DNA. The chain carries TRGV9 and TRGJ1 or TRGJ2. The CDR3 consists of 14 residues. Germline V gives CDR1 GITISATS, CDR2 ISYDGTV (reference sequence). The junction had 11 bases not matched to a gene; V was cut back by 5 bases and J by 4 bases. CDR3 in DNA: TGTGCCTTGTGGGGGGTAAAGATATATTATAAGAAACTCTTT. As protein: CALWGVKIYYKKLF.

Remarks on this clone: A far larger clone is just one base off, so this is likely a read error. This chain uses TRGV9 with TRGJ1 or TRGJ2. The CDR3 loop spans 12 amino acids. J was trimmed by 6 bases and V by 10 bases; bases with no gene match: 12. Per the germline V gene, CDR1 is GITISATS and CDR2 is ISYDGTV (reference sequence). The CDR3 spells CALSPGRYKKLF. As DNA, the CDR3 is TGTGCCTTATCCCCTGGACGTTATAAGAAACTCTTT.